This T cell receptor (beta chain) was documented in a study of blood T cells in healthy people across ages. The CDR3 is made up of 15 amino acids. V lost 0 bases and J 13 bases, leaving 24 bases between the germline ends. CDR1 DFQATT and CDR2 SNEGSKA come from the germline V gene (reference sequence). The authors ran a second PCR of 7 to 11 cycles using a sample-barcoded 5' primer and a J-beta primer mix. TCRdb re-derived calls from the 5' RACE reads in MiXCR, one entry per CDR3 protein. This sample has 900,000 to 950,000 distinct CDR3 sequences, with 25% to 35% found just once. The table lists this clonotype with a few counts. These same data were also listed under a study on T cells of mothers and their children.

The clonotype comes from a middle-aged woman in good health. Sequenced material: blood. The gene calls are TRBV20-1 and TRBJ2-5, with D perhaps being TRBD1 or TRBD2 (5 bases each). For the CDR3, the DNA is TGCAGTGCTAGAGAAGGGACGCAGGGTTTCTACGAGCGGTACTTC. Protein sequence: CSAREGTQGFYERYF.